One and the same sample provided the 21 T cell receptor beta chains below, sequenced in a study of CD8 T cells in Susac syndrome. RNA, at roughly 0.45 to 1 ug, was reverse transcribed with random hexamers. Each CDR3 protein is one row after TCRdb ran MiXCR on the immunoSEQ multiplex PCR reads. The sample has about 210,000 distinct CDR3 sequences, about 95% seen once. Sample: CD4+ T cells from PBMCs. These receptors originate from a human donor with multiple sclerosis.

V usage is TRBV9 and J usage is TRBJ2-1, with D tentatively TRBD1 (6 bases). Per the germline V gene, CDR1 is SGDLS and CDR2 is YYNGEE. The V end was cut by 3 bases, the J end by 8 bases, with 15 bases between. The CDR3 is 14 residues long. CDR3 bases: TGTGCCAGCAGCGCCACAACAGGGTACGATGAGCAGTTCTTC. It translates to CASSATTGYDEQFF.

The rearrangement joins TRBV6-1 to TRBJ2-7; 7 nucleotides line up with TRBD2. The CDR3 totals 13 residues. The germline gives CDR1 MNHNS, CDR2 SASEGT. Trimming took 5 bases from V and 2 from J; bases not matched to a gene: 3. In nucleotides, the CDR3 is TGTGCCAGCAGTAGACGGGAGGCCTACGAGCAGTACTTC. Protein: CASSRREAYEQYF.

This rearrangement joins TRBV15 to TRBJ1-2; possibly TRBD1 for D (5 bases). CDR1 is LNHNV, CDR2 YYDKDF, per germline (reference sequence). This CDR3 has 14 residues. The germline V and J ends were trimmed by 3 bases and 5 bases, with 13 bases remaining between them. The CDR3 sequence is CATSRVGYRYGYTF. In DNA, the CDR3 is TGTGCCACCAGCAGGGTAGGCTACAGGTATGGCTACACCTTC.

This clonotype was observed once. The gene calls are TRBV7-9 and TRBJ2-2; D call uncertain. In germline, CDR1 is SEHNR, CDR2 FQNEAQ (reference sequence). The CDR3 is 13 amino acids. Trimming removed 1 base from V and 5 bases from J, with 5 bases in between. The DNA for the CDR3 is TGTGCCAGCAGCTTAGTACTGACCGGGGAGCTGTTTTTT. This translates into CASSLVLTGELFF.

The rearrangement joins TRBV19 to TRBJ1-5; the D is unclear. Per the germline V gene, CDR1 is LNHDA and CDR2 is SQIVND (reference sequence). The V end lost 11 bases, the J end lost 3 bases, and 11 bases lay between the germline ends. The CDR3 spans 12 residues. The CDR3 here is CAGGSYNQPQHF. The CDR3 coding sequence is TGTGCCGGCGGGAGTTACAATCAGCCCCAGCATTTT.

The rearrangement uses TRBV7-2 and TRBJ2-2; D call uncertain. CDR1 SGHTA and CDR2 FQGNSA come from the germline V gene. The V gene lost 1 base and the J gene lost 6 bases, with 6 bases spanning the gap. The CDR3 contains 13 residues. The CDR3 spells CASSLEVPGELFF. DNA of the CDR3: TGTGCCAGCAGCTTAGAGGTCCCCGGGGAGCTGTTTTTT.

The chain couples TRBV19 to TRBJ2-1, with D maybe TRBD2 (6 bases). Trimming took off 6 bases at V and 3 bases at J, with 12 bases between the two ends. CDR1 is LNHDA and CDR2 is SQIVND in the germline V gene (reference sequence). This CDR3 is 14 amino acids long. The CDR3 spells CASRQGGGYNEQFF. The CDR3 DNA reads TGTGCCAGTAGGCAGGGAGGTGGCTACAATGAGCAGTTCTTC.

The gene calls are TRBV2 and TRBJ2-5; no clear D. V lost 7 bases, J lost 6 bases, and 9 bases lay in between. Germline V CDR1 and CDR2: SNHLY, FYNNEI. This CDR3 comprises 11 residues. The CDR3 protein is CASTRLKTQYF. The CDR3 DNA is TGTGCCAGCACGAGGTTGAAGACCCAGTACTTC.

The genes are TRBV20-1 and TRBJ2-7; 8 bases match TRBD1. V dropped 1 base and J dropped 9; count of bases not matched to a gene: 11. This CDR3 has 14 amino acids. CDR1 DFQATT and CDR2 SNEGSKA come from the germline V gene (reference sequence). This CDR3 is CSARAQDREVGQYF. CDR3 nucleotide sequence: TGCAGTGCTAGAGCCCAGGACAGGGAGGTTGGGCAGTACTTC.

This sequence joins TRBV3-1 and TRBJ2-7, with TRBD1 matching over 9 bases. The CDR3 length is 15 residues. V dropped 3 bases and J dropped 6; count of bases not matched to a gene: 9. CDR1 and CDR2 from the germline V gene are LGHDT and YNNKEL (reference sequence). For the CDR3, the DNA is TGTGCCAGCAGCCATGGGGACAGGGTATTTTCCGAGCAGTACTTC. As protein: CASSHGDRVFSEQYF.

The chain couples TRBV11-2 to TRBJ2-3, with no clear D. This CDR3 spans 14 amino acids. From germline, CDR1 is SGHAT and CDR2 FQNNGV. Trimming stripped 4 bases from V and 1 base from J, with 9 bases between. The CDR3 sequence is CASSWIMRTDTQYF. In DNA, the CDR3 is TGTGCCAGCAGCTGGATAATGCGCACAGATACGCAGTATTTT.

This clonotype was recorded once. The genes are TRBV6-6 and TRBJ1-5; no clear D gene. The CDR3 sequence is 14 residues long. Germline values: CDR1 MNHNY, CDR2 SVGAGI (reference sequence). V was clipped by 5 bases and J by 0 bases, with 8 bases between them. Here the CDR3 reads CASSTPVSNQPQHF. The CDR3 DNA follows: TGTGCCAGCAGTACCCCAGTTAGCAATCAGCCCCAGCATTTT.

This clonotype appeared a single time. The rearrangement links TRBV29-1 to TRBJ2-2; no reliable D call. There are 13 residues in the CDR3. Deletions cut 5 bases from V and 0 bases from J, with 7 bases between. The germline CDR1 and CDR2 sequences are SQVTM and ANQGSEA. CDR3 amino acids: CSVTRSNTGELFF. The CDR3 nucleotides are TGCAGCGTTACAAGATCGAACACCGGGGAGCTGTTTTTT.

The chain has TRBV25-1 and TRBJ2-7; D unresolved. This CDR3 has 10 residues. V was pared by 2 bases and J by 7 bases, with 3 bases between. Germline assignment: CDR1 MGHDK and CDR2 SYGVNS. CDR3 DNA sequence: TGTGCCAGCAGTGAAAATGAGCAGTACTTC. It encodes CASSENEQYF.

The V call is TRBV20-1, the J call TRBJ2-1, with 7 bases lining up with TRBD2. The CDR3 consists of 14 residues. V trimming: 4 bases; J trimming: 8 bases; junction bases outside the gene matches: 11. Germline assignment: CDR1 DFQATT and CDR2 SNEGSKA (reference sequence). CDR3 amino acids: CSAKGTTLPHEQFF. The CDR3 DNA is TGCAGTGCTAAGGGGACTACCCTTCCCCATGAGCAGTTCTTC.

The rearrangement links TRBV3-1 to TRBJ1-1, with 7 bases aligning to TRBD1. Losses at the gene ends were 2 bases for V and 8 bases for J; bases not matched to a gene: 5. Germline CDR1 and CDR2: LGHDT and YNNKEL (reference sequence). This CDR3 contains 13 residues. CDR3 loop: CASSQYTTGEAFF. DNA of the CDR3: TGTGCCAGCAGCCAATATACGACAGGGGAAGCTTTCTTT.

V is TRBV2 and J is TRBJ2-2; D might be TRBD1 (5 bases). The V and J ends lost 4 bases and 7 bases respectively, with 10 bases between them. The CDR3 is 13 amino acids. Germline CDR1 and CDR2: SNHLY and FYNNEI. This CDR3 reads CASSVGLGGELFF. The CDR3 DNA is TGTGCCAGCAGTGTGGGGCTGGGCGGGGAGCTGTTTTTT.

The rearrangement joins TRBV6-5 to TRBJ2-5; 9 bases align to TRBD1. Germline V lookup: CDR1 MNHEY, CDR2 SVGAGI. This CDR3 contains 15 residues. The J segment lost 6 bases and the V segment lost 5 bases, leaving 10 bases of the junction unmatched. CDR3 DNA: TGTGCCAGCAGTCCCGGGACAGGGCTACGACAGACCCAGTACTTC. Amino acid sequence: CASSPGTGLRQTQYF.

This clonotype was detected once. CDR3 in amino acids: CAVRGGHSWTGELFF. The CDR3 DNA reads TGTGCCGTCAGGGGAGGACATTCATGGACCGGGGAGCTGTTTTTT. The genes are TRBV25-1 and TRBJ2-2, with D perhaps matching TRBD1 or TRBD2 (6 bases each). The V end was cut by 11 bases, the J end by 5 bases, with 21 bases between. Germline CDR1 is MGHDK and CDR2 is SYGVNS. This CDR3 has 15 residues.

The V and J genes are TRBV3-1 and TRBJ2-4; 8 nucleotides align to TRBD1. This CDR3 has 15 residues. The V and J ends lost 1 base and 7 bases, in that order; junction bases with no gene match: 6. The germline gives CDR1 LGHDT, CDR2 YNNKEL (reference sequence). The CDR3 DNA follows: TGTGCCAGCAGCCAAGGGTCGGACAGGGCGAACATTCAGTACTTC. Protein sequence: CASSQGSDRANIQYF.

CDR3 coding DNA: TGCAGCGGAATGAACACTGAAGCTTTCTTT. Its translation is CSGMNTEAFF. This sequence joins TRBV29-1 and TRBJ1-1; D remains ambiguous. The CDR3 is 10 amino acids. The germline gives CDR1 SQVTM, CDR2 ANQGSEA. The V end lost 7 bases, the J end lost 0 bases, and 3 bases lay between the germline ends.